This is a list of T cell receptor beta chains from one sample in a study of Tregs in tolerant kidney transplant recipients. TCRdb's table, derived via immunoSEQ multiplex PCR, lists solely in-frame clones and lacks some. This repertoire shows some 110,000 clones, almost 95% found once; its top ten account for roughly 0.63%. Input material: CD4+ T cells from blood. Receptors originate from a human donor in good health. Each CDR3 is given with its conserved first and last residue. D genes are given only for firm matches. A row's size may be missing; if present it is once, few, many or a size class.

TRBV5-1	TRBJ2-5	.	.	TGCGCCAGCAGCTTGGGGGCAGGACGAGAGACCCAGTACTTC	CASSLGAGRETQYF
TRBV19	TRBJ2-6	.	TRBD1	TGTGCCAGTAGCCGAGGGACAGGCCGCTCTGGGGCCAACGTCCTGACTTTC	CASSRGTGRSGANVLTF
TRBV18	TRBJ1-2	.	.	TGTGCCAGCTCCCCTACAGCACCTAACTATGGCTACACCTTC	CASSPTAPNYGYTF
TRBV19	TRBJ1-5	.	.	TGTGCCAGTAGTATAGCGGCAGGAGCATCTCGGCGGGGCAATCAGCCCCAGCATTTT	CASSIAAGASRRGNQPQHF
TRBV5-1	TRBJ1-2	.	TRBD1	TGCGCCAGCAGCTTAGGTGGACAGGGTGGATATGGCTACACCTTC	CASSLGGQGGYGYTF
TRBV5-6	TRBJ2-1	.	TRBD2	TGTGCCAGCAGCTTTCAGCGGGGGAGATCCTACAATGAGCAGTTCTTC	CASSFQRGRSYNEQFF
TRBV20-1	TRBJ2-5	.	.	TGCAGTGCTAGATCTGTAGCGGATGCATACTTC	CSARSVADAYF
TRBV27	TRBJ2-1	.	TRBD2	TGTGCCAGCAGTTTCCCCGGGACTAGCGGTTACAATGAGCAGTTCTTC	CASSFPGTSGYNEQFF
TRBV5-4	TRBJ2-1	.	TRBD1	TGTGCCAGCAGCTTGATTTGGCGACAGGGGGTCGATGAGCAGTTCTTC	CASSLIWRQGVDEQFF
TRBV11-2	TRBJ2-7	.	.	TGTGCCAGCAGTCCTAACTACGAGCAGTACTTC	CASSPNYEQYF
TRBV6-5	TRBJ1-1	.	TRBD1	TGTGCCAGCAGTTATTCGAGACAGGGCCTAACTGAAGCTTTCTTT	CASSYSRQGLTEAFF
TRBV5-4	TRBJ2-2	.	.	TGTGCCAGCAGCTTACCAGCGAGGGATTCCGGGGAGCTGTTTTTT	CASSLPARDSGELFF
TRBV5-6	TRBJ2-7	.	TRBD2	TGTGCCAGCAGCTGGACTAGCGGCTACGAGCAGTACTTC	CASSWTSGYEQYF
TRBV6-1	TRBJ1-4	.	.	TGTGCCAGCAGTGAAAGGACAGCCAGAAAACTGTTTTTT	CASSERTARKLFF
TRBV10-1	TRBJ2-5	.	TRBD1	TGCGCCAGCAGTAGCGGGACAGGGGATCAAGAGACCCAGTACTTC	CASSSGTGDQETQYF
TRBV6-1	TRBJ1-2	.	TRBD1	TGTGCCAGCAGGGGACAGGGAACTAACTATGGCTACACCTTC	CASRGQGTNYGYTF
TRBV4-1	TRBJ1-6	.	.	TGCGCCAGCAGCCAGAGTCGGGGCTCGTATTCACCCCTCCACTTT	CASSQSRGSYSPLHF
TRBV11-2	TRBJ1-2	.	TRBD1	TGTGCCAGCAGCGGCCCTTTCGGGACAGGGCTTAATGGCTACACCTTC	CASSGPFGTGLNGYTF
TRBV18	TRBJ1-1	.	TRBD1	TGTGCCAGCTCCGGACAGGGGAGTTTGAACACTGAAGCTTTCTTT	CASSGQGSLNTEAFF
TRBV6-5	TRBJ1-2	.	.	TGTGCCAGCAGTTTAGACAGGAGCTATGGCTACACCTTC	CASSLDRSYGYTF
TRBV30	TRBJ2-7	.	.	.	CAWSVLVLGEQYF
TRBV6-5	TRBJ1-1	.	TRBD1	TGTGCCAGCAGTCCGGACAGGGCTAACACTGAAGCTTTCTTT	CASSPDRANTEAFF
TRBV6-5	TRBJ1-1	.	TRBD1	TGTGCCAGCAATACAAGGCCGGGACAGGGTGGTGAAGCTTTCTTT	CASNTRPGQGGEAFF
TRBV5-4	TRBJ1-1	.	.	TGTGCCAGCAGCTTGGTTTGGGACACTGAAGCTTTCTTT	CASSLVWDTEAFF
TRBV6-1	TRBJ1-1	.	.	TGTGCCAGCAGTGAAGCCTACAGGACTGAAGCTTTCTTT	CASSEAYRTEAFF
TRBV10-2	TRBJ2-7	.	.	TGCGCCAGCAGTGAGTCCAAAGCGGCATTCTACGAGCAGTACTTC	CASSESKAAFYEQYF
TRBV6-5	TRBJ1-2	once	.	TGTGCCAGCAGTTACTTGAACAGGGAGAATTATGGCTACACCTTC	CASSYLNRENYGYTF
TRBV19	TRBJ1-5	few	.	TGTGCCAGTAGTATAGGTCTGGATCAGCCCCAGCATTTT	CASSIGLDQPQHF
TRBV7-8	TRBJ1-1	.	.	TGTGCCAGCAGCCCTCGGGCTCCCCAAGGTTGGGGAAACATGAACACTGAAGCTTTCTTT	CASSPRAPQGWGNMNTEAFF
TRBV30	TRBJ2-5	.	TRBD2	TGTGCCTGGGACGCGGGGACTAGAGAGACCCAGTACTTC	CAWDAGTRETQYF
TRBV7-9	TRBJ2-7	.	TRBD1	TGTGCCAGCAGCTCTGACAGGGGGCCCACTACCGAGCAGTACTTC	CASSSDRGPTTEQYF
TRBV7-9	TRBJ1-2	.	.	TGTGCCAGCAGCTCTGGGACATCCGATGGCTACACCTTC	CASSSGTSDGYTF
TRBV7-2	TRBJ1-2	.	.	TGTGCCAGCAGCTCCCGTCCCGGTTACACCTTC	CASSSRPGYTF
TRBV18	TRBJ2-1	.	.	TGTGCCAGCTCACTTCTAGTCGGGAGTGAGAATGAGCAGTTCTTC	CASSLLVGSENEQFF
TRBV4-1	TRBJ1-6	once	.	TGCGCCAGCAGCCATCACTCCGGGCCAAGGGGTTCACCCCTCCACTTT	CASSHHSGPRGSPLHF
TRBV5-4	TRBJ1-3	few	.	TGTGCCAGCAGCTTGGACGGAAACACCATATATTTT	CASSLDGNTIYF
TRBV11-2	TRBJ1-1	.	.	TGTGCCAGCAGCGCCGGGCCCCCCCACCAAGGGGGCACTGAAGCTTTCTTT	CASSAGPPHQGGTEAFF
TRBV5-5	TRBJ1-1	.	.	TGTGCCAGCAGCCCGCTCGGGGGCCCGAACACTGAAGCTTTCTTT	CASSPLGGPNTEAFF
TRBV27	TRBJ1-2	.	.	TGTGCCAGCAGTTTACGAGAGCAGAACTATGGCTACACCTTC	CASSLREQNYGYTF
TRBV11-2	TRBJ2-1	once	TRBD2	TGTGCCAGCAGCTGGACTAGCGGGAGCTCCTACAATGAGCAGTTCTTC	CASSWTSGSSYNEQFF
TRBV7-6	TRBJ1-1	once	TRBD1	TGTGCCAGCAGTTACCGTGGACAGGGGATGAACACTGAAGCTTTCTTT	CASSYRGQGMNTEAFF
TRBV2	TRBJ2-5	.	.	TGTGCCAGCAGTCAACAAGAGACCCAGTACTTC	CASSQQETQYF
TRBV5-6	TRBJ1-2	.	.	TGTGCCAGCAGCTTAAAAGACTATGGCTACACCTTC	CASSLKDYGYTF
TRBV9	TRBJ2-7	once	TRBD2	TGTGCCAGCAGCGTAGTAGCGGGAGGGTGGCAGTACTTC	CASSVVAGGWQYF
TRBV6-5	TRBJ1-1	.	TRBD1	TGTGCCAGCAGTTACGACAGGGGGAGGAACACTGAAGCTTTCTTT	CASSYDRGRNTEAFF
TRBV14	TRBJ2-7	.	TRBD2	TGTGCCAGCAGCCAAGATGGAAGCGGGGGGCCATCCTACGAGCAGTACTTC	CASSQDGSGGPSYEQYF
TRBV19	TRBJ1-1	.	TRBD1	TGTGCCAGTAGTTCCAGACAGGGCTTCAGTGAAGCTTTCTTT	CASSSRQGFSEAFF
TRBV7-2	TRBJ1-5	.	.	TGTGCCAGCAGCCCGAGGACAGGCAATCAGCCCCAGCATTTT	CASSPRTGNQPQHF
TRBV19	TRBJ2-7	.	TRBD1	TGTGCCACCCGCCCTGCCGGGACAGGGATTTCCTACGAGCAGTACTTC	CATRPAGTGISYEQYF
TRBV6-1	TRBJ2-7	.	.	TGTGCCAGCAGTTCGGGACTTATTGACGAGCAGTACTTC	CASSSGLIDEQYF